This T cell receptor (beta chain) derives from a study of blood T cell repertoires in COVID-19. Study in general: PBMCs, B-cell-depleted T cells, or T cells were the source of the cDNA or gDNA that made up the material.

Original handling: Estimated nucleated cell counts came from reference gene primer amplification. Here immunoSEQ multiplex PCR was the method, and the copy in TCRdb shows in-frame clones only, minus some. Clone size and V and J calls were adopted from that table, with D and trimming inferred from the DNA. The sample lists about 280,000 clones; roughly 85% were seen once. Recovered status in Cohort 3 required two negative PCRs, clearance, or symptom resolution. The receptor was isolated from a woman in her forties or fifties who had recovered from COVID-19. The sequenced sample was PBMCs or T cells enriched from blood (not recorded which).

This CDR3 is CASSQDGHRGYTF. CDR3 coding DNA: TGTGCCAGCAGCCAAGATGGACACCGGGGCTACACCTTC. The rearrangement links TRBV3-1 (or the pseudogene TRBV3-2) to TRBJ1-2; D might be TRBD1 (5 bases). The CDR3 loop spans 13 amino acids. V was clipped by 0 bases and J by 8 bases, with 10 bases between them. Germline V CDR1 and CDR2: LGHDT, YNNKEL (reference sequence).